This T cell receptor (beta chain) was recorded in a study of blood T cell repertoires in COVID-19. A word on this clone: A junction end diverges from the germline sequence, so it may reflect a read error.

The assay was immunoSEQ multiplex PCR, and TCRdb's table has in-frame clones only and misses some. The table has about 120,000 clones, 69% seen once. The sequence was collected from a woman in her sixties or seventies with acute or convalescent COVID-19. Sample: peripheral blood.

CDR3 DNA sequence: TGTGCCAGCAGTCTCTCCGGGACAGGGCTACTTGTAGTCTTC. Translation: CASSLSGTGLLVVF. The chain couples TRBV28 to TRBJ2-7; 9 bases align to TRBD1. The CDR3 contains 14 residues. CDR1 and CDR2 (germline): MDHEN, SYDVKM.